A selection of T cell receptor beta chains follows, all from one sample in a study of shared clonotypes between healthy human individuals. TCRdb's copy holds only in-frame clones and misses some; the assay was immunoSEQ multiplex PCR. The repertoire holds around 2,000,000 clones, roughly 91% seen once, with under 2% in the top ten. The sequencing sample was made of naive CD8+ T cells from PBMCs. The receptors here all came from a man in his late teens or twenties in good health. Some clones in this sample may be carry-over from other donors' samples. Each CDR3 is given with its conserved first and last residue. A D gene is named only where the DNA matches it firmly. Some rows mark clone size as missing; the rest say once, few, many or name a class of expanded clone.

. TRBJ2-1 . TRBV27 CASRKATRARNEQFF TGTGCCAGCCGTAAAGCGACGAGGGCGCGGAATGAGCAGTTCTTC
. TRBJ2-3 . TRBV7-9 CASSFTDTQYF TGTGCCAGCAGCTTCACTGATACGCAGTATTTT
. TRBJ1-2 . TRBV25-1 CASSRTGGHGYTF TGTGCCAGCAGTCGAACAGGCGGACATGGCTACACCTTC
TRBD1 TRBJ2-2 once TRBV6-5 CATRGQRINTGELFF TGTGCCACCAGGGGGCAGCGAATAAACACCGGGGAGCTGTTTTTT
. TRBJ2-1 . TRBV4-3 CASSQDGAPRSNEQFF TGCGCCAGCAGCCAAGATGGAGCCCCCCGGAGCAATGAGCAGTTCTTC
. TRBJ2-7 . TRBV4-3 CASSQDLVGSYEQYF TGCGCCAGCAGCCAAGATCTAGTCGGATCCTACGAGCAGTACTTC
TRBD1 TRBJ2-1 once TRBV9 CASSAMDRGHNEQFF TGTGCCAGCAGCGCGATGGACAGGGGTCACAATGAGCAGTTCTTC
TRBD2 TRBJ2-1 . TRBV9 CASSVELAGVDEQFF TGTGCCAGCAGCGTAGAACTAGCGGGAGTGGATGAGCAGTTCTTC
. TRBJ2-7 . TRBV7-9 CASSLGRADEQYF TGTGCCAGCAGCTTAGGGAGGGCGGATGAGCAGTACTTC
TRBD1 TRBJ2-2 . TRBV7-9 CASSSGQGPTGELFF TGTGCCAGCAGTTCGGGACAGGGTCCCACCGGGGAGCTGTTTTTT
TRBD1 TRBJ2-4 . TRBV2 CAKDRDGAKNIQYF TGTGCCAAGGACAGGGATGGAGCCAAAAACATTCAGTACTTC
TRBD1 TRBJ2-3 . TRBV20-1 CSARTGYTQYF TGCAGTGCTAGGACAGGGTATACGCAGTATTTT
. TRBJ2-7 once TRBV5-5 CASSIGVYEQYF TGTGCCAGCAGCATCGGGGTCTACGAGCAGTACTTC
. TRBJ1-5 few TRBV2 CASRGQGDRQPQHF TGTGCCAGCAGGGGGCAGGGCGATCGTCAGCCCCAGCATTTT
TRBD1 TRBJ2-2 . TRBV28 CASSFPGTGGHGELFF TGTGCCAGCAGTTTCCCCGGGACAGGGGGCCACGGGGAGCTGTTTTTT
TRBD1 TRBJ2-1 . TRBV29-1 CSVGDSSYNEQFF TGCAGCGTAGGGGACAGCTCCTACAATGAGCAGTTCTTC
. TRBJ2-2 . TRBV7-2 CASSPMNTGELFF TGTGCCAGCAGCCCAATGAACACCGGGGAGCTGTTTTTT
TRBD2 TRBJ2-5 . TRBV13 CASSLRLAGAEETQYF TGTGCCAGCAGCTTACGGCTAGCGGGAGCGGAAGAGACCCAGTACTTC
TRBD1 TRBJ1-2 . TRBV9 CASSSRDREHGYTF TGTGCCAGCAGCTCCCGGGACAGGGAACATGGCTACACCTTC
. TRBJ1-1 . TRBV7-6 CASSLTDLNTEAFF TGTGCCAGCAGCTTAACAGATTTGAACACTGAAGCTTTCTTT
. TRBJ2-1 . TRBV14 CASSQNNEQFF TGTGCCAGCAGCCAGAACAATGAGCAGTTCTTC
. TRBJ1-1 . TRBV4-3 CASSQWARGNTEAFF TGCGCCAGCAGCCAATGGGCGAGGGGGAACACTGAAGCTTTCTTT
. TRBJ2-6 . TRBV7-9 CASSPYDVGANVLTF TGTGCCAGCAGCCCATACGACGTAGGGGCCAACGTCCTGACTTTC
TRBD1 TRBJ2-5 . TRBV13 CASSLVTGGVETQYF TGTGCCAGCAGCTTAGTTACAGGGGGCGTTGAGACCCAGTACTTC
TRBD2 TRBJ2-1 . TRBV27 CASSPGLPNPYNEQFF TGTGCCAGCAGTCCGGGACTACCTAACCCCTACAATGAGCAGTTCTTC
. TRBJ2-7 . TRBV2 CASSLRRQYALSLPYEQYF TGTGCCAGCAGTCTACGGAGACAGTACGCCTTGTCTCTACCCTACGAGCAGTACTTC
TRBD1 TRBJ2-1 . TRBV11-2 CASSSTGGREQFF TGTGCCAGCAGCTCGACAGGGGGCCGGGAGCAGTTCTTC
. TRBJ2-7 . TRBV7-9 CASSDPGLPYEQYF TGTGCCAGCAGCGACCCGGGACTGCCCTACGAGCAGTACTTC
TRBD2 TRBJ2-7 . TRBV19 CASSIAASGGYEQYF TGTGCCAGTAGTATAGCGGCTAGCGGAGGCTACGAGCAGTACTTC
. TRBJ1-1 . TRBV27 CASSVRGGGTEAFF TGTGCCAGCAGTGTCCGGGGCGGGGGGACTGAAGCTTTCTTT
TRBD1 TRBJ2-7 . TRBV11-2 CASSPRPGGYEQYF TGTGCCAGCAGCCCTAGGCCAGGGGGCTACGAGCAGTACTTC
. TRBJ2-5 . TRBV11-3 CASSPGQSYQETQYF TGTGCCAGCAGCCCAGGACAGAGCTATCAAGAGACCCAGTACTTC
. TRBJ2-2 . TRBV9 CASSVGPSLNGELFF TGTGCCAGCAGCGTAGGGCCTAGCCTGAATGGGGAGCTGTTTTTT
TRBD1 TRBJ1-5 . TRBV15 CATSGTGFNQPQHF TGTGCCACCAGCGGGACAGGGTTCAATCAGCCCCAGCATTTT
. TRBJ2-1 . TRBV7-3 CASSFRSLGEQFF TGTGCCAGCAGCTTCCGATCCCTCGGTGAGCAGTTCTTC
. TRBJ2-7 once TRBV7-8 CASSLVGGLSSYEQYF TGTGCCAGCAGCTTAGTCGGGGGCCTGAGCTCCTACGAGCAGTACTTC
. TRBJ2-4 . TRBV30 CAFDRPQAPQLAKDKNIQYF TGTGCCTTTGACAGGCCCCAAGCCCCCCAATTAGCCAAGGACAAAAACATTCAGTACTTC